Below, 18 T cell receptor beta chains from the same sample are listed, as sequenced in a study of CD8 T cells in Susac syndrome. Reverse transcription used roughly 0.45 to 1 ug RNA and random hexamers. TCRdb reprocessed the immunoSEQ multiplex PCR reads via MiXCR and lists one record per CDR3 protein. There are 70,000 to 85,000 distinct CDR3 sequences in the sample; approximately 96% occur only once, and 0.4% to 0.45% lies in the top ten. The sample taken for sequencing was CD8+ T cells from PBMCs. These receptors originate from a human donor with Susac syndrome.

V usage is TRBV7-9 and J usage is TRBJ2-2; D is tentatively TRBD1 or TRBD2 (5 bases each). CDR3 size: 16 residues. V was clipped by 5 bases and J by 9 bases, with 22 bases between them. CDR1 is SEHNR, CDR2 FQNEAQ, per germline (reference sequence). The CDR3 loop is CASSPQEPGYSRELFF. As DNA, the CDR3 is TGTGCCAGCAGCCCACAGGAGCCGGGGTATAGCCGGGAGCTGTTTTTT.

This clonotype is a singleton in its sample. V gene TRBV4-3 combines with J gene TRBJ1-1, with 10 bases fitting TRBD1. This CDR3 spans 16 amino acids. V shed 4 bases and J 3 bases; nucleotides not matched to a gene: 8. Germline V lookup: CDR1 LGHNA, CDR2 YSLEER. This CDR3 reads CASSLWTGGVDTEAFF. The CDR3 DNA follows: TGCGCCAGCAGCCTTTGGACAGGGGGTGTCGACACTGAAGCTTTCTTT.

This clonotype was counted between two and nine times. The chain is built from TRBV29-1 and TRBJ2-7; D perhaps matches TRBD1 (6 bases). The CDR3 spans 12 residues. V gave up 4 bases and J gave up 3 bases, with 10 bases separating them. CDR1 and CDR2 (germline): SQVTM, ANQGSEA. In DNA form, the CDR3 reads TGCAGCGTTGGACAACAGGGCTACGAGCAGTACTTC. This gives the protein CSVGQQGYEQYF.

This chain uses TRBV20-1 with TRBJ1-2, with D possibly TRBD1 on 6 matching bases. This CDR3 is built from 15 residues. The V end was cut by 0 bases, the J end by 2 bases, with 13 bases between. Per the germline V gene, CDR1 is DFQATT and CDR2 is SNEGSKA (reference sequence). The chain's CDR3 is CSAREPGQMNYGYTF. CDR3 in DNA: TGCAGTGCTAGAGAGCCGGGACAAATGAACTATGGCTACACCTTC.

The V gene is TRBV13, the J gene TRBJ2-3; 7 bases align to TRBD2. Germline V CDR1 and CDR2: PRHDT, FYEKMQ (reference sequence). The CDR3 totals 16 residues. The V segment lost 4 bases and the J segment 1 base; nucleotides outside the gene matches: 8. CDR3 nucleotide sequence: TGTGCCAGCAGCTCCTCTGGACTAGAAGGCACAGATACGCAGTATTTT. Residues: CASSSSGLEGTDTQYF.

The genes are TRBV29-1 and TRBJ1-1; 9 bases are shared with TRBD1. The germline gives CDR1 SQVTM, CDR2 ANQGSEA. With 5 bases clipped from V and 4 bases from J, the junction kept 8 bases outside the gene matches. This CDR3 is 14 amino acids long. This chain's CDR3 is CSVWDREAGTEAFF. CDR3 in DNA: TGCAGCGTTTGGGACAGGGAGGCCGGCACTGAAGCTTTCTTT.

J is TRBJ2-1 and V is TRBV2; TRBD2 matches 8 bases. The germline CDR1 and CDR2 sequences are SNHLY and FYNNEI. The J segment lost 1 base and the V segment lost 7 bases, leaving 6 bases of the junction unmatched. The length of the CDR3 is 15 residues. Here the CDR3 DNA reads TGTGCCAGCAAACTGGGACTAGATTCCTACAATGAGCAGTTCTTC. Protein sequence: CASKLGLDSYNEQFF.

The chain has TRBV20-1 and TRBJ1-2, with D maybe TRBD1 (5 bases). The CDR3 contains 13 residues. Germline V gives CDR1 DFQATT, CDR2 SNEGSKA (reference sequence). V dropped 2 bases and J dropped 3 bases, with 10 bases sitting between them. The CDR3 DNA reads as TGCAGTGCTAGATCCAGGGACGACTATGGCTACACCTTC. This codes for CSARSRDDYGYTF.

The chain carries TRBV27 and TRBJ1-1; D gene unclear. Germline V gene lookup returns CDR1 MNHEY and CDR2 SMNVEV (reference sequence). The CDR3 is made up of 12 amino acids. Trimming removed 8 bases from V and 8 bases from J, with 15 bases in between. CDR3 in DNA: TGTGCCAGCGGCCGTGGGGTAATCGAAGCTTTCTTT. Encoded protein: CASGRGVIEAFF.

The gene calls are TRBV24-1 and TRBJ1-4; possibly TRBD1 for D (5 bases). The CDR3 has 13 amino acids. Looked up from germline, CDR1 is KGHDR and CDR2 is SFDVKD. Deletions cut 4 bases from V and 4 bases from J, with 6 bases between. In DNA form, the CDR3 reads TGTGCCACCAGTGACGACAGTAATGAAAAACTGTTTTTT. Residues: CATSDDSNEKLFF.

The CDR3 DNA reads TGCAGCGTTGAAGGTCATTTCTCCTACAATGAGCAGTTCTTC. This codes for CSVEGHFSYNEQFF. The chain carries TRBV29-1 and TRBJ2-1; D remains ambiguous. The CDR3 has 14 amino acids. CDR1 is SQVTM and CDR2 is ANQGSEA in the germline V gene. The ends were cut back, 1 base at V and 0 bases at J, with 7 bases in the middle.

DNA for the CDR3: TGTGCCATCAGTGCCCGGGGTACAAACATTCAGTACTTC. Translated, it gives CAISARGTNIQYF. This rearrangement joins TRBV10-3 to TRBJ2-4, with a tentative D call TRBD2 (5 bases). Germline V CDR1 and CDR2: ENHRY, SYGVKD. The V gene lost 4 bases and the J gene lost 6 bases, with 10 bases spanning the gap. The CDR3 is 13 residues long.

The rearrangement uses TRBV23-1 and TRBJ2-3; maybe TRBD2 (6 bases). TRBV23-1 belongs to the ORF category, with a function that is uncertain. The CDR3 is made up of 14 amino acids. The germline V and J ends were trimmed by 0 bases and 4 bases, with 8 bases remaining between them. CDR3 sequence: CASSQSGGSDTQYF. In DNA, the CDR3 is TGCGCCAGCAGTCAATCCGGAGGGTCAGATACGCAGTATTTT.

This clonotype was seen more than once but under ten times. The V call is TRBV5-1, the J call TRBJ2-7, with D unresolved. CDR3 length: 13 amino acids. From germline, CDR1 is SGHRS and CDR2 YFSETQ. V dropped 3 bases and J dropped 1 base, with 8 bases sitting between them. The CDR3 protein is CASSSGDSYEQYV. The CDR3 DNA sequence: TGCGCCAGCAGCTCGGGCGATTCCTACGAGCAGTACGTC.

The rearrangement uses TRBV20-1 and TRBJ1-6, with 8 bases aligning to TRBD1. The germline V gene has CDR1 DFQATT and CDR2 SNEGSKA (reference sequence). V gave up 0 bases and J gave up 0 bases; unmatched junction bases: 7. This CDR3 is built from 18 residues. Here the CDR3 reads CSARDMQGASSYNSPLHF. In nucleotides, the CDR3 is TGCAGTGCTAGAGATATGCAGGGGGCGAGCTCCTATAATTCACCCCTCCACTTT.

V is TRBV12-3 or TRBV12-4 and J is TRBJ1-2; maybe TRBD1 (5 bases). The CDR3 length is 13 residues. Trimming pared 4 bases from V and 6 bases from J, leaving 12 bases between. CDR3 loop: CASSYPGKNGYTF. The CDR3 DNA reads TGTGCCAGCAGTTATCCAGGGAAAAATGGCTACACCTTC.

The chain links TRBV20-1 to TRBJ1-2; perhaps TRBD1 as D (6 bases). V lost 2 bases and J 4 bases, leaving 14 bases between the germline ends. CDR1 DFQATT and CDR2 SNEGSKA come from the germline V gene (reference sequence). The CDR3 sequence is 14 residues long. Here the CDR3 DNA reads TGCAGTGCTAGACCGTCCAGAGGGGGCTATGGCTACACCTTC. Its protein product is CSARPSRGGYGYTF.

The rearrangement uses TRBV28 and TRBJ2-1, with D unresolved. V gave up 4 bases and J gave up 4 bases, with 8 bases separating them. Germline CDR1 MDHEN, CDR2 SYDVKM. The CDR3 has 13 amino acids. As DNA, the CDR3 is TGTGCCAGCAGTTCCCCGTCGTACAATGAGCAGTTCTTC. It is translated as CASSSPSYNEQFF. The variable domain in full, completed from reference TRBV28 and TRBJ2-1, reads DVKVTQSSRYLVKRTGEKVFLECVQDMDHENMFWYRQDPGLGLRLIYFSYDVKMKEKGDIPEGYSVSREKKERFSLILESASTNQTSMYLCASSSPSYNEQFFGPGTRLTVL.